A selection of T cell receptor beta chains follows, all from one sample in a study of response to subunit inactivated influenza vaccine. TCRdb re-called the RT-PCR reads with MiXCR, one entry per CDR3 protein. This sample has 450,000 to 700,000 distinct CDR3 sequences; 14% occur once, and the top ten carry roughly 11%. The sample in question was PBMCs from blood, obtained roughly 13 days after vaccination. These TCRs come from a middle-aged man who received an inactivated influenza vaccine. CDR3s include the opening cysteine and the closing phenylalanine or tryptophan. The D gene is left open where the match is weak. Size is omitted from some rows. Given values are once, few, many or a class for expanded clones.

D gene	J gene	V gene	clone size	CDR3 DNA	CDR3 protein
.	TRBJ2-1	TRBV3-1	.	TGTGCCAGCAGCCACGAATGGGTGGGTGAGCAGTTCTTC	CASSHEWVGEQFF
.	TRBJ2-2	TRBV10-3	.	TGTGCCATCAGTGTAGGGCACCGGGAGCTGTTTTTT	CAISVGHRELFF
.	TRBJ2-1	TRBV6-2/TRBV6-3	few	TGTGCCAGCAGTTACTCGTATCACAGCTTGGGTGAGCAGTTCTTC	CASSYSYHSLGEQFF
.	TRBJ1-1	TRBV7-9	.	TGTGCCAGCAGCTTAGGGGGGTGGGGGAACACTGAAGCTTTCTTT	CASSLGGWGNTEAFF
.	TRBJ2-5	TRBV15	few	TGTGCCACCAGCGGCTCAAGCCAAGAGACCCAGTACTTC	CATSGSSQETQYF
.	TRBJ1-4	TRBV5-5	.	TGTGCCAGCAGCTTCGGCTTTATTAATGAAAAACTGTTTTTT	CASSFGFINEKLFF
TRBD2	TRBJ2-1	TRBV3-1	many	TGTGCCAGCAGCCATAGCGGGGGGAACTACAATGAGCAGTTCTTC	CASSHSGGNYNEQFF
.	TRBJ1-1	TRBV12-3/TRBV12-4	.	TGTGCCAGCAGCAAGAGAGGACGGATGAACACTGAAGCTTTCTTT	CASSKRGRMNTEAFF
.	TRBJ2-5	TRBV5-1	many	TGCGCCAGCAGCCCGCAGAGCCGTCAAGAGACCCAGTACTTC	CASSPQSRQETQYF
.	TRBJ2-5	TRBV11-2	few	TGTGCCAGCAGCTTTAGCTCGGGGGTCCAAGAGACCCAGTACTTC	CASSFSSGVQETQYF
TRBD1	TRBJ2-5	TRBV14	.	TGTGCCAGCAGCCCGACAGGGGGATCTTACCAAGAGACCCAGTACTTC	CASSPTGGSYQETQYF
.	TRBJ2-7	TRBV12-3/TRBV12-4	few	TGTGCCAGCAGGCCGAGGCCGCGGCTTACCTACGAGCAGTACTTC	CASRPRPRLTYEQYF
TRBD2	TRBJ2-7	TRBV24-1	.	TGTGCCACCAGTGACGCTGCTAGCGGGAGCGCCTACGAGCAGTACTTC	CATSDAASGSAYEQYF
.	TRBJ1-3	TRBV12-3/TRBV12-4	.	TGTGCCAGCAGCCCAGCCGGGACCCGTAAAGGAAACACCATATATTTT	CASSPAGTRKGNTIYF
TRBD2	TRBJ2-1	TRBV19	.	TGTGCCAGTACCCCGGCTAGCGGAAGGGTTTCCTACAATGAGCAGTTCTTC	CASTPASGRVSYNEQFF